Listed below are T cell receptor beta chains from one sample, sequenced in a study of blood T cells in healthy people across ages. TCRdb itself ran the 5' RACE reads through MiXCR, one entry per CDR3 protein. The sample has fewer than 1,000,000 distinct CDR3 sequences, around two fifths seen once. Sequenced sample: blood. These receptors were obtained from a man aged 60 to 69 in good health. Each CDR3 is given without its conserved first and last residue.

TRBV28	TRBJ1-5	ASGLGRNNQPQH
TRBV29-1	TRBJ1-2	SVLNMGVGNSYT
TRBV29-1	TRBJ2-3	SVEVGGGVATQY
TRBV11-3	TRBJ2-3	ASSFPGQGDTQY
TRBV28	TRBJ2-7	ASSVPGSYEQY
TRBV12-3/TRBV12-4	TRBJ1-1	ASSLGRAPNTEAF
TRBV14	TRBJ1-1	ASSQGHMVVTEAF
TRBV19	TRBJ2-6	ASSRGLTSGANVLT
TRBV20-1	TRBJ1-5	SARDGRYGVYSNRPQH
TRBV20-1	TRBJ1-2	SARDAGSGYT
TRBV7-8	TRBJ2-7	ASSPSRGYTYEQY
TRBV7-3	NA	ASSPSGTDSYNEQY
TRBV6-1	TRBJ2-7	ASSGQGAYNEQY
TRBV14	TRBJ1-6	ASSGTLNSPLH
TRBV3-1	TRBJ2-1	ASSQDTGTSREQF
TRBV4-3	NA	ASSRDSRDNEQY
TRBV10-3	TRBJ1-2	AIGPGGDYGYT
TRBV3-1	TRBJ1-2	ASSQEPGQGSSYT
TRBV12-3/TRBV12-4	TRBJ2-3	ASSFTSGLSTDTQY
TRBV6-1	TRBJ1-2	ASSESTLAGVGYT
TRBV4-3	TRBJ2-3	ASSQVGVVRGANPTSTDAQY
TRBV3-1	TRBJ2-7	ASSQDWNTYEQY
TRBV2	TRBJ2-5	ASSGTGAKETQY
TRBV28	TRBJ2-3	ATGLAGRDTQY